The next 21 T cell receptor beta chains were all read from a single sample in a study of T cell responses to AZD1222 COVID-19 vaccine. Only in-frame clones appear in the TCRdb table, and some are missing; sequencing was by immunoSEQ multiplex PCR. The table has about 130,000 clones, around 90% seen once. The sample consisted of peripheral blood, taken on day 0 of AZD1222 vaccination. Receptor source: an adult in good health.

This chain connects TRBV6-5 to TRBJ1-2; D not certain. Trimming left V 7 bases short and J 0 bases short, with 12 bases between. Germline values: CDR1 MNHEY, CDR2 SVGAGI. This CDR3 comprises 14 residues. CDR3 nucleotide sequence: TGTGCCAGCATTGGACTCAGGACTAACTATGGCTACACCTTC. Its protein product is CASIGLRTNYGYTF.

The rearrangement links TRBV5-5 to TRBJ2-1; D possibly corresponds to TRBD1 (6 bases). CDR1 is SGHKS, CDR2 YYEKEE, per germline (reference sequence). The ends were cut back, 3 bases at V and 0 bases at J, with 10 bases in the middle. CDR3 length: 15 amino acids. CDR3 in amino acids: CASSSRGLSYNEQFF. The CDR3 DNA sequence: TGTGCCAGCAGCTCCAGGGGCCTCTCCTACAATGAGCAGTTCTTC.

This clone was counted a single time. The rearrangement links TRBV19 to TRBJ1-1; D is ambiguous. Trimming removed 6 bases from V and 0 bases from J, with 11 bases in between. This CDR3 comprises 14 residues. Per germline, CDR1 LNHDA and CDR2 SQIVND (reference sequence). Here the CDR3 reads CASSDQVMNTEAFF. For the CDR3, the DNA is TGTGCCAGTAGCGACCAGGTTATGAACACTGAAGCTTTCTTT.

The gene calls are TRBV19 and TRBJ1-1; D perhaps matches TRBD1 (6 bases). Germline assignment: CDR1 LNHDA and CDR2 SQIVND (reference sequence). Trimming cost V 5 bases and J 7 bases, with 11 bases left between them. This CDR3 contains 12 residues. CDR3 sequence reads: CASSPLQGEAFF. As DNA, the CDR3 is TGTGCCAGTAGTCCCCTACAGGGTGAAGCTTTCTTT.

The CDR3 loop is CASTNAGQGGTEAFF. The CDR3 region has the DNA TGTGCCAGCACTAACGCGGGGCAGGGGGGCACTGAAGCTTTCTTT. The genes are TRBV6-5 and TRBJ1-1; 7 nucleotides agree with TRBD1. The CDR3 totals 15 residues. The germline gives CDR1 MNHEY, CDR2 SVGAGI. Losses at the gene ends were 7 bases for V and 4 bases for J; bases not matched to a gene: 12.

This clone appeared a single time. The chain employs TRBV7-8 and TRBJ2-5; no firm D call. The CDR3 has 14 amino acids. Germline lookup yields CDR1 SGHVS and CDR2 FQNEAQ. The V end was cut by 5 bases, the J end by 1 base, with 11 bases between. CDR3 loop: CASSPRGIQETQYF. CDR3 DNA: TGTGCCAGCAGCCCGCGCGGCATCCAAGAGACCCAGTACTTC.

With respect to this clone: Other DNA sequences in the sample encode the same CDR3. V gene TRBV18 combines with J gene TRBJ1-1; D gene unclear. V dropped 2 bases and J dropped 2 bases, with 6 bases sitting between them. There are 13 residues in the CDR3. Germline lookup yields CDR1 KGHSH and CDR2 LQKENI. This CDR3 is CASSPGVNTEAFF. The CDR3, as DNA: TGTGCCAGCTCACCAGGGGTAAACACTGAAGCTTTCTTT.

The CDR3 DNA reads as TGTGCCTGGAGTACCCTCAAGGGAGGTCGGGAGACCCAGTACTTC. Translated: CAWSTLKGGRETQYF. The rearrangement joins TRBV30 to TRBJ2-5; tentatively, D is TRBD2 (6 bases). Trimming removed 2 bases at V and 5 bases at J, with 18 bases between. Germline V gene lookup returns CDR1 GTSNPN and CDR2 SVGIG (reference sequence). The CDR3 runs to 15 residues.

The chain joins TRBV7-2 to TRBJ1-2; the D gene is possibly TRBD1 (5 bases). Trimming removed 3 bases at V and 1 base at J, with 15 bases between. Germline assignment: CDR1 SGHTA and CDR2 FQGNSA. There are 16 residues in the CDR3. The CDR3 reads CASSFGASTFNYGYTF. The CDR3 DNA reads TGTGCCAGCAGCTTCGGGGCCTCTACTTTTAACTATGGCTACACCTTC.

This chain connects TRBV19 to TRBJ1-5, with D perhaps TRBD1 (5 bases). The ends were cut back, 3 bases at V and 5 bases at J, with 5 bases in the middle. Per germline, CDR1 LNHDA and CDR2 SQIVND (reference sequence). This CDR3 comprises 12 residues. CDR3 sequence reads: CASSIRDQPQHF. In DNA, the CDR3 is TGTGCCAGTAGTATCAGGGATCAGCCCCAGCATTTT.

This clone was observed a single time. V is TRBV5-1 and J is TRBJ1-3, with no clear D. There are 14 residues in the CDR3. Germline CDR1 and CDR2: SGHRS and YFSETQ. Trimming shortened V by 6 bases and J by 0 bases, and 10 bases separated the two germline ends. The CDR3 reads CASTRGGSGNTIYF. Written as DNA, the CDR3 is TGCGCCAGCACGAGAGGAGGCTCTGGAAACACCATATATTTT.

This sequence joins TRBV7-2 and TRBJ2-7; 12 bases line up with TRBD1. CDR1 is SGHTA, CDR2 FQGNSA, per germline. The length of the CDR3 is 14 residues. V trimming: 5 bases; J trimming: 5 bases; junction bases outside the gene matches: 4. CDR3 DNA sequence: TGTGCCAGCAGCCCAGGGACAGGGGGCAACGAGCAGTACTTC. Amino acids: CASSPGTGGNEQYF.

This clone occurred a few times. The chain uses TRBV2 and TRBJ1-1, with unresolved D. V was shortened by 8 bases and J by 1 base, with 11 bases between the two germline ends. The CDR3 has 13 residues. The germline CDR1 and CDR2 sequences are SNHLY and FYNNEI. DNA for the CDR3: TGTGCCAGCTCGCTCTTCCAGAACACTGAAGCTTTCTTT. Encoded protein: CASSLFQNTEAFF. Filled out from reference TRBV2 and TRBJ1-1, the complete variable domain reads EPEVTQTPSHQVTQMGQEVILRCVPISNHLYFYWYRQILGQKVEFLVSFYNNEISEKSEIFDDQFSVERPDGSNFTLKIRSTKLEDSAMYFCASSLFQNTEAFFGQGTRLTVV.

The CDR3 DNA sequence: TGTGCCAGCAGCGGGACAGTCCCCTACAATGAGCAGTTCTTC. Protein sequence: CASSGTVPYNEQFF. V and J are TRBV27 and TRBJ2-1; 7 nucleotides agree with TRBD1. This CDR3 is 14 amino acids long. Trimming at V came to 6 bases and at J to 2 bases, leaving 4 bases not matched to a gene. Germline V gene sequence: CDR1 MNHEY, CDR2 SMNVEV (reference sequence).

The gene calls are TRBV25-1 and TRBJ2-7; perhaps TRBD1 as D (6 bases). Germline lookup yields CDR1 MGHDK and CDR2 SYGVNS. CDR3 size: 14 residues. Trimming stripped 3 bases from V and 6 bases from J, with 15 bases between. CDR3 loop: CASSDGDTGSEQYF. CDR3 nucleotide sequence: TGTGCCAGCAGTGACGGGGATACAGGGTCCGAGCAGTACTTC.

The chain employs TRBV11-2 and TRBJ2-4, with D unclear. Between the trimmed V and J ends, which lost 3 bases and 0 bases, there was a span of 6 bases. There are 14 residues in the CDR3. CDR1 and CDR2 (germline): SGHAT, FQNNGV. Here the CDR3 reads CASSFGQAKNIQYF. The CDR3 region has the DNA TGTGCCAGCAGCTTCGGTCAAGCCAAAAACATTCAGTACTTC.

V usage is TRBV10-3 and J usage is TRBJ2-2; D might be TRBD1 (6 bases). Germline V gene sequence: CDR1 ENHRY, CDR2 SYGVKD. The V and J ends lost 6 bases and 1 base respectively, with 9 bases between them. The CDR3 has 14 amino acids. CDR3 loop: CAIRRQENTGELFF. As DNA, the CDR3 is TGTGCCATCAGGAGACAGGAGAACACCGGGGAGCTGTTTTTT.

This clone has just a few counts. J is TRBJ1-5 and V is TRBV11-2, with no clear D. CDR3 size: 13 residues. V was clipped by 4 bases and J by 9 bases, with 13 bases between them. Germline-derived CDR1 and CDR2 are SGHAT and FQNNGV. The CDR3 DNA is TGTGCCAGCAGCTGGGTAGAGACCGCGCCCCAGCATTTT. It yields the protein CASSWVETAPQHF. Together with reference TRBV11-2 and TRBJ1-5, the CDR3 gives the full variable domain: EAGVAQSPRYKIIEKRQSVAFWCNPISGHATLYWYQQILGQGPKLLIQFQNNGVVDDSQLPKDRFSAERLKGVDSTLKIQPAKLEDSAVYLCASSWVETAPQHFGDGTRLSIL.

This clone appeared once. J is TRBJ2-7 and V is TRBV27, with a weak D call TRBD2 (6 bases). There are 12 residues in the CDR3. CDR1 is MNHEY, CDR2 SMNVEV, per germline (reference sequence). With 3 bases removed from V and 6 bases from J, the gap between germline ends came to 9 bases. The chain's CDR3 is CASSLGLGEQYF. CDR3 in DNA: TGTGCCAGCAGTTTGGGACTTGGCGAGCAGTACTTC.

The CDR3 bases are TGTGCCAGTAGTACCGGACTAGCGGGGACGTTCCAAGAGACCCAGTACTTC. It encodes CASSTGLAGTFQETQYF. This chain links TRBV19 with TRBJ2-5; 12 nucleotides agree with TRBD2. The CDR3 covers 17 residues. Germline CDR1 is LNHDA and CDR2 is SQIVND (reference sequence). V shed 4 bases and J 1 base; nucleotides not matched to a gene: 7.

The chain employs TRBV2 and TRBJ1-1, with TRBD1 matching over 8 bases. After removal of 4 bases from V and 2 bases from J, the junction contained 6 bases not matched to a gene. This CDR3 has 15 amino acids. Germline lookup yields CDR1 SNHLY and CDR2 FYNNEI. The CDR3 loop reads CASSGQGTRNTEAFF. DNA of the CDR3: TGTGCCAGCAGTGGACAGGGGACCCGAAACACTGAAGCTTTCTTT.